Each of the 5 T cell receptor beta chains below was sequenced from the same sample in a study of graft-versus-host responses after intestinal transplantation. Clones were sequenced by immunoSEQ multiplex PCR, and TCRdb holds only the in-frame ones, with some missing. This table holds 81,000 or so clones, 85% to 95% found once. What these receptors recognize is not known. The material sequenced was unstimulated CD8+ T cells sorted from spleen or lymph node cells, taken before transplant. The receptors derive from a human donor who was the organ donor for an intestinal transplant.

V gene TRBV13 combines with J gene TRBJ2-7; 10 bases fit TRBD2. The junction had 8 bases not matched to a gene; V was cut back by 2 bases and J by 7 bases. The germline V gene has CDR1 PRHDT and CDR2 FYEKMQ (reference sequence). This CDR3 contains 15 residues. The CDR3 DNA sequence: TGTGCCAGCAGCTTATCCCTAGCGGGAGTCCCGGAGCAGTACTTC. Protein sequence: CASSLSLAGVPEQYF.

This clone is a singleton in its sample. Other nucleotide sequences from this sample produce the same CDR3. The genes are TRBV19 and TRBJ2-7; no clear D. V shed 3 bases and J shed 0 bases, with 6 bases lying between them. The CDR3 consists of 13 residues. CDR1 and CDR2 (germline): LNHDA, SQIVND (reference sequence). CDR3 residues: CASSMGSSYEQYF. The CDR3 region has the DNA TGTGCCAGTAGTATGGGCAGCTCCTACGAGCAGTACTTC.

The J gene is TRBJ2-1, the V gene TRBV27; 7 nucleotides agree with TRBD2. V dropped 2 bases and J dropped 9; count of bases not matched to a gene: 7. Germline CDR1 MNHEY, CDR2 SMNVEV (reference sequence). CDR3 length: 14 residues. Here the CDR3 DNA reads TGTGCCAGCAGTTTACGCGGGGGAGGAGGTGAGCAGTTCTTC. This encodes CASSLRGGGGEQFF.

This clone came up a few times. The gene calls are TRBV7-9 and TRBJ1-6; D unresolved. CDR1 and CDR2 from the germline V gene are SEHNR and FQNEAQ (reference sequence). V was pared by 5 bases and J by 0 bases, with 8 bases between. The CDR3 is 15 amino acids. CDR3 loop: CASSPGSSYNSPLHF. CDR3 DNA: TGTGCCAGCAGCCCGGGGAGCTCCTATAATTCACCCCTCCACTTT.

The CDR3 DNA is TGTGCCAGCAGCCCCTTCCAAGAGACCCAGTACTTC. Encoded protein: CASSPFQETQYF. The J gene is TRBJ2-5, the V gene TRBV11-3; unclear D gene. Germline lookup yields CDR1 SGHNT and CDR2 YENEEA. This CDR3 contains 12 residues. The V and J ends lost 5 bases and 1 base respectively, with 5 bases between them.